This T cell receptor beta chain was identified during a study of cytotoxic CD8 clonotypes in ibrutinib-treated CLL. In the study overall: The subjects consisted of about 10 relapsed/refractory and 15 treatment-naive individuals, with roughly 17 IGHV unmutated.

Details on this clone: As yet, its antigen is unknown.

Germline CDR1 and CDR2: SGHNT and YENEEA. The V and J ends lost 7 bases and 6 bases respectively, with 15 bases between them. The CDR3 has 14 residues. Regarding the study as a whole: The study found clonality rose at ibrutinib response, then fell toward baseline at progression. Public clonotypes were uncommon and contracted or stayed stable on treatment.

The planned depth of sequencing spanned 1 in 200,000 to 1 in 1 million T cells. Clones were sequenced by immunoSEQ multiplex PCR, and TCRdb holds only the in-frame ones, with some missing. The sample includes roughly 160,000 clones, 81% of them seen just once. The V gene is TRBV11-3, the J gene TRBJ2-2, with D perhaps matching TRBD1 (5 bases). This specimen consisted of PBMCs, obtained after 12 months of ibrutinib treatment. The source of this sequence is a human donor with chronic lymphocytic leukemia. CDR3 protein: CASTASGLPGELFF. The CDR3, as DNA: TGTGCCAGCACAGCCTCAGGGTTACCCGGGGAGCTGTTTTTT.